This entry is about one TCR beta chain. The data were taken from a study of technical replicates of blood from several donors. This table comes from immunoSEQ multiplex PCR, and its TCRdb copy is limited to in-frame clones, with some not included. The sample consists of about 80,000 clones, about 91% of them appearing once. With 5 bases removed from V and 3 bases from J, the gap between germline ends came to 16 bases. The germline V gene has CDR1 SGHVS and CDR2 FQNEAQ. The CDR3 totals 15 residues. This receptor was taken from a human donor in good health. The chain joins TRBV7-8 to TRBJ1-2; TRBD1 is a possible D gene (6 bases). Sequenced material: T cells isolated from PBMCs. The CDR3 DNA reads TGTGCCAGCAGCCTAGGGGAACAGGGTGACTATGGCTACACCTTC. As protein: CASSLGEQGDYGYTF.